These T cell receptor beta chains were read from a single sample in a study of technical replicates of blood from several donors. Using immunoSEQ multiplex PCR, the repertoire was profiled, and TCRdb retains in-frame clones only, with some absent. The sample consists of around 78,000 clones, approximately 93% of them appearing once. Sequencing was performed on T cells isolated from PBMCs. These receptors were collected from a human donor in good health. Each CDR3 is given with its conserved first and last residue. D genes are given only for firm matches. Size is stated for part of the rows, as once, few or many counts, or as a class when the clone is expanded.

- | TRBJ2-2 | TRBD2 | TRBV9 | TGTGCCAGCAGCGCCGGGACTAGCCAACCCGGGGAGCTGTTTTTT | CASSAGTSQPGELFF
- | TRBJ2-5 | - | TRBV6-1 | TGTGCCAGCAAACCGGGATCGCACGGGGAGACCCAGTACTTC | CASKPGSHGETQYF
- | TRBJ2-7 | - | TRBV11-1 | TGTGCCAGCAGCTTAAAGGGACACCCGACCTACGAGCAGTACTTC | CASSLKGHPTYEQYF
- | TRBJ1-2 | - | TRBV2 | TGTGCCAGCAGCAGGACAGACTATGGCTACACCTTC | CASSRTDYGYTF
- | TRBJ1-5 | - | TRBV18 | TGTGCCAGCTCCCCTCTCCCCTGGAGGGGGGGAGATCAGCCCCAGCATTTT | CASSPLPWRGGDQPQHF
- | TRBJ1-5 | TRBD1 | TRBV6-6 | TGTGCCACAACAGGGGGGGATCAGCCCCAGCATTTT | CATTGGDQPQHF
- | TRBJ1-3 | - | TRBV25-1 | TGTGCCAGCAGTGTCGGAGACACCATATATTTT | CASSVGDTIYF
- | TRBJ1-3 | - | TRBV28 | TGTGCCAGCAGTTTCAATCCGGGGAGACGGGACTCTGGAAACACCATATATTTT | CASSFNPGRRDSGNTIYF
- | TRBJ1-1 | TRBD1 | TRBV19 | TGTGCCAGTAGTACTCCGGGACAGGGGATGAACACTGAAGCTTTCTTT | CASSTPGQGMNTEAFF
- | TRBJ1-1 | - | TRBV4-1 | TGCGCCAGCACAAGCTTAGGAGGGACGAACACTGAAGCTTTCTTT | CASTSLGGTNTEAFF
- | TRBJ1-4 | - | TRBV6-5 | TGTGCCAGCAGTTACGATGGGACACAAACTAATGAAAAACTGTTTTTT | CASSYDGTQTNEKLFF
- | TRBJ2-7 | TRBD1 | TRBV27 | TGTGCCAGCAGTTTAGGTCCGGGACAGGGCTTCGAGCAGTACTTC | CASSLGPGQGFEQYF
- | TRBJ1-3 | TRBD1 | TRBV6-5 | TGTGCCAGCAGACAGGGGGTGAACTCTGGAAACACCATATATTTT | CASRQGVNSGNTIYF
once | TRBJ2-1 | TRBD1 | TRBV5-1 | TGCGCCAGCAGCTTCTGGACAGGGGGGAATGAGCAGTTCTTC | CASSFWTGGNEQFF
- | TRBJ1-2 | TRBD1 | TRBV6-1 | TGTGCCAGCGAATTGAGGACAGGGTCTTCGTATGGCTACACCTTC | CASELRTGSSYGYTF
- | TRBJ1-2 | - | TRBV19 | TGTGCCAGTAGTATAGATGGCGGGGACGGTGGCTACACCTTC | CASSIDGGDGGYTF
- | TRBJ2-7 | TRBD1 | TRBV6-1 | TGTGCCACCATACGACAGGGTACTCAATACGAGCAGTACTTC | CATIRQGTQYEQYF
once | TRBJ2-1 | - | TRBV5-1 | TGCGCCAGCAGCTTCATACAAGGGAGGTCCTATGAGCAGTTCTTC | CASSFIQGRSYEQFF
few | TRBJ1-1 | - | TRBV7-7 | TGTGCTAGCAGCCCAATAACAGGGATGAACACTGAAGCTTTCTTT | CASSPITGMNTEAFF
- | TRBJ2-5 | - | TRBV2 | TGTGCCAGCAGTGAATCCTGGGGCCCGGCGACCCAGCACTTC | CASSESWGPATQHF
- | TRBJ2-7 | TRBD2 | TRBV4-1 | TGCGCCAGCAGCCAACAGACTAGCCTCCCCTACGAGCAGTACTTC | CASSQQTSLPYEQYF
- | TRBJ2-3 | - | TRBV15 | TGTGCCACCAGCAGTAGAGGGGGTGGCGGGGGTTTCGGTACGCAGTATTTT | CATSSRGGGGGFGTQYF
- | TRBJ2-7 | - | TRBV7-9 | TGTGCCAGCAGTACCCGGACAAGGCAGGGCGAGCAGTACTTC | CASSTRTRQGEQYF
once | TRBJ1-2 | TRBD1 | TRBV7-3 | TGTGCCAGCAGCGATAGGGGGCTTCGGGGCTACACCTTC | CASSDRGLRGYTF
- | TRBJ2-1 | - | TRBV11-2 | TGTGCCAGCAGCTTAGGTCCTAGCAGAAGCTCCTACAATGAGCAGTTCTTC | CASSLGPSRSSYNEQFF
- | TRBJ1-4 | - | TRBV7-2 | TGTGCCAGCAGCCATTCAGGGGAAAAACTGTTTTTT | CASSHSGEKLFF
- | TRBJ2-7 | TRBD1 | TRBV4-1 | TGCGCCAGCAGCCAACGGACAGGAATCTACGAGCAGTACTTC | CASSQRTGIYEQYF
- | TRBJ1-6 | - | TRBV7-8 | TGTGCCAGCAGCTTCGCCAGACAGGTTGGCCCCAATTCACCCCTCCACTTT | CASSFARQVGPNSPLHF
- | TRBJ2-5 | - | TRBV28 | TGTGCCATATCGGGAGTGGAGACCCAGTACTTC | CAISGVETQYF
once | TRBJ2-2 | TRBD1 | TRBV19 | TGTGCCAGTAGTCTACGCTTGACAGGGACCAACACCGGGGAGCTGTTTTTT | CASSLRLTGTNTGELFF
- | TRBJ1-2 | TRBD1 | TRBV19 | TGTGCCAGTAGGGGACAGGGGACTAACTATGGCTACACCTTC | CASRGQGTNYGYTF
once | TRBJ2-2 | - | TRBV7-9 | TGTGCCAGCAGCTTCTCCCCCGGGGAGCTGTTTTTT | CASSFSPGELFF
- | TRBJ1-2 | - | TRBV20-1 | TGCAGTGCTAGGGGGGAGGGAGGCTACACCTTC | CSARGEGGYTF
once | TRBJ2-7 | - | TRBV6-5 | TGTGCCAGTAGTATCGGGGAGAACGAGCAGTACTTC | CASSIGENEQYF
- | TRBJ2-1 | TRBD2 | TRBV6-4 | TGTGCCAGCAGTCTTGAGCGGGAGGGCCGTGAGCAGTTCTTC | CASSLEREGREQFF
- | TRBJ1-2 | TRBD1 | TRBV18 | TGTGCCAGCTCACCAATTAGTACAGGGGATTCCTATGGCTACACCTTC | CASSPISTGDSYGYTF
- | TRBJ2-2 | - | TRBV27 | TGTGCCAGCAGTTTATATGGCGGGAACACCGGGGAGCTGTTTTTT | CASSLYGGNTGELFF
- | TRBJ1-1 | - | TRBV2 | TGTGCCAGCATCGGGGAGGAAGCTTTCTTT | CASIGEEAFF
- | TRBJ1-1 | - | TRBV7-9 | TGTGCCAGCAGGCTCCCTCTAGACTGGGAAGCTTTCTTT | CASRLPLDWEAFF
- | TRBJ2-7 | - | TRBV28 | TGTGCCAGCAGTTTAGGGGGGGGCACGACCTACGAGCAGTACTTC | CASSLGGGTTYEQYF
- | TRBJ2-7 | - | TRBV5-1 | TGCGCCAGCAGCTTGGGACAGAGCGACGAGCAGTACTTC | CASSLGQSDEQYF
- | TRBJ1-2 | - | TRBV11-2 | TGTGCCAGCAGCTGGGGACTGACAGCTAACTATGGCTACACCTTC | CASSWGLTANYGYTF
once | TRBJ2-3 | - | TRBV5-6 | TGTGCCAGCAGCTTCGGACTGTCAGATACGCAGTATTTT | CASSFGLSDTQYF
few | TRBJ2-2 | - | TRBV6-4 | TGTGCCAGCAGTGTGAGTGGCGGGGAGCTGTTTTTT | CASSVSGGELFF
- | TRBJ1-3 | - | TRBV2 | TGTGCCAGCAGACTTACAGGCCGCCTCTCTGGAAACACCATATATTTT | CASRLTGRLSGNTIYF
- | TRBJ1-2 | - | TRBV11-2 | TGTGCCAGCAGCTTATATTCAGCGGCCTATGGCTACACCTTC | CASSLYSAAYGYTF
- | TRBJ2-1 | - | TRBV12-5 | TGTGCTAGCCCCCTTTATTACAATGAGCAGTTCTTC | CASPLYYNEQFF
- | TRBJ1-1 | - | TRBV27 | TGTGCCAGGGGACACCGAGCGAACACTGAAGCTTTCTTT | CARGHRANTEAFF
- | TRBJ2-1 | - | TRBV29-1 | TGCACCGTGACGACCGGGGTCAGGGGGCTCGGGAGGTTGGTTTTGGCCTACAATGAGCAGTTCTTC | CTVTTGVRGLGRLVLAYNEQFF
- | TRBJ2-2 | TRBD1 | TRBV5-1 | TGCGCCAGCAGCTTGGTCTGGGACAGGGGGCTGAAGACCGGGGAGCTGTTTTTT | CASSLVWDRGLKTGELFF
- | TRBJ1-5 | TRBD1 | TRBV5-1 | TGCGCCAGCAGGATGGGACAGGGTGGGAATCAGCCCCAGCATTTT | CASRMGQGGNQPQHF